These 30 T cell receptor beta chains share one sample of origin, sequenced in a study of spatial heterogeneity in lung cancer. General study results and limits: Counts of expanded alpha and beta TCRs within tumors tracked the tumor nonsynonymous mutation count.

TCRdb reprocessed the 5' RACE reads via MiXCR and lists one record per CDR3 protein. Of around 9,300 distinct CDR3 sequences in the sample, approximately 5% were seen once. Their target antigens are unknown. Regarding time point: sample taken at primary tumor resection. The sample in question was lung tumor tissue, obtained at surgery. These receptors came from a female donor with early-stage non-small cell lung cancer.

This clonotype appeared many times. V gene TRBV5-5 combines with J gene TRBJ2-5; 11 bases map to TRBD2. The CDR3 has 16 residues. V was pared by 0 bases and J by 5 bases, with 6 bases of the junction left unmatched. Germline V gene sequence: CDR1 SGHKS, CDR2 YYEKEE (reference sequence). In DNA, the CDR3 is TGTGCCAGCAGCTTGGAGGTGGCTAGCGGGAGGGAGACCCAGTACTTC. Encoded protein: CASSLEVASGRETQYF.

V gene TRBV7-2 combines with J gene TRBJ2-7; the D gene is possibly TRBD1 (5 bases). V was clipped by 5 bases and J by 3 bases, with 11 bases between them. The CDR3 runs 13 residues. Germline V gene lookup returns CDR1 SGHTA and CDR2 FQGNSA. The DNA of the CDR3 is TGTGCCAGCAGCGCCGTTAGGGGCTACGAGCAGTACTTC. Translating gives CASSAVRGYEQYF.

This clonotype was counted many times. This chain links TRBV20-1 with TRBJ2-3, with TRBD2 identical over 9 bases. This CDR3 has 14 amino acids. V lost 2 bases to trimming and J lost 0 bases; unmatched junction nucleotides: 0. The germline V gene encodes CDR1 DFQATT and CDR2 SNEGSKA (reference sequence). The CDR3 here is CSARTSGSTDTQYF. The CDR3 DNA reads as TGCAGTGCTAGAACTAGCGGGAGCACAGATACGCAGTATTTT.

The sample holds many counts of this clonotype. The chain combines TRBV7-2 with TRBJ2-3, with 8 bases fitting TRBD2. This CDR3 spans 14 amino acids. Germline-derived CDR1 and CDR2 are SGHTA and FQGNSA. Trimming at V came to 5 bases and at J to 6 bases, leaving 7 bases not matched to a gene. Written as DNA, the CDR3 is TGTGCCAGCAGCCCCCAGCGGGAGACGGATACGCAGTATTTT. It specifies CASSPQRETDTQYF.

This clonotype was observed a handful of times. The chain carries TRBV15 and TRBJ2-5, with TRBD1 matching 12 bases. The V segment lost 5 bases and the J segment 5 bases; nucleotides outside the gene matches: 6. Germline CDR1 and CDR2: LNHNV and YYDKDF (reference sequence). This CDR3 is built from 15 residues. Here the CDR3 DNA reads TGTGCCACCAGCGAGGGACAGGGGGCAGGGGAGACCCAGTACTTC. This gives the protein CATSEGQGAGETQYF.

Many counts were recorded for this clonotype. J is TRBJ2-1 and V is TRBV20-1, with TRBD2 identical over 12 bases. The J segment lost 6 bases and the V segment lost 3 bases, leaving 6 bases of the junction unmatched. CDR1 is DFQATT, CDR2 SNEGSKA, per germline (reference sequence). CDR3 size: 15 residues. The CDR3 DNA sequence: TGCAGTGCTAGTCGGGGGACTAGCGGGCCCAATGAGCAGTTCTTC. Translation: CSASRGTSGPNEQFF.

This clonotype was seen at least ten times. This chain uses TRBV2 with TRBJ1-6; D call uncertain. The CDR3 runs to 13 residues. Germline lookup yields CDR1 SNHLY and CDR2 FYNNEI. The ends were cut back, 6 bases at V and 5 bases at J, with 8 bases in the middle. CDR3 coding DNA: TGTGCCAGCAGGGCCCCCCATAATTCACCCCTCCACTTT. Protein: CASRAPHNSPLHF.

The table lists this clonotype with many counts. V and J are TRBV6-2 or TRBV6-3 and TRBJ2-1; D uncertain. CDR1 MNHEY and CDR2 SVGEGT come from the germline V gene. This CDR3 has 16 residues. Trimming stripped 5 bases from V and 0 bases from J, with 14 bases between. CDR3 coding DNA: TGTGCCAGCAGTGGCTTGGCCCTAGTCTCCTACAATGAGCAGTTCTTC. Translation: CASSGLALVSYNEQFF.

This clonotype appeared many times. The chain combines TRBV7-8 with TRBJ2-7; 9 bases fit TRBD1. The junction had 7 bases not matched to a gene; V was cut back by 6 bases and J by 7 bases. Looked up from germline, CDR1 is SGHVS and CDR2 is FQNEAQ. The CDR3 length is 13 residues. Here the CDR3 reads CASSFGGQGEQYF. The CDR3 DNA follows: TGTGCCAGCAGTTTCGGGGGACAGGGTGAGCAGTACTTC.

This clonotype was found a few times. This chain connects TRBV20-1 to TRBJ2-7; D may match TRBD1 or TRBD2 (5 bases each). The V and J ends lost 4 bases and 1 base respectively, with 14 bases between them. CDR3 length equals 14 residues. Germline loops: CDR1 DFQATT, CDR2 SNEGSKA (reference sequence). This CDR3 reads CSAKSEWGSYEQYF. CDR3 DNA sequence: TGCAGTGCTAAATCGGAGTGGGGGTCCTACGAGCAGTACTTC.

This clonotype was counted ten times or more. The chain is built from TRBV21-1 and TRBJ2-3; the D call of TRBD1 is as the table states it, not checked on the DNA. TRBV21-1 constitutes a pseudogene. This CDR3 has 14 amino acids. This CDR3 reads CASIRQPGVGTQYF. The CDR3 nucleotides are TGTGCCAGCATCAGACAGCCGGGGGTCGGTACGCAGTATTTT.

The chain has TRBV6-6 and TRBJ1-1; D remains unclear. Germline CDR1 reads MNHNY; CDR2 reads SVGAGI (reference sequence). CDR3 length: 15 amino acids. The V end was cut by 6 bases, the J end by 1 base, with 15 bases between. CDR3 region: CASSPGDTRNTEAFF. The CDR3 DNA sequence: TGTGCCAGCAGCCCCGGTGACACTCGGAACACTGAAGCTTTCTTT.

V usage is TRBV28 and J usage is TRBJ2-7, with a weak D call TRBD1 (6 bases). Germline CDR1 and CDR2: MDHEN and SYDVKM. This CDR3 comprises 13 residues. V dropped 6 bases and J dropped 0 bases, with 9 bases sitting between them. CDR3 loop: CASSQDSSYEQYF. CDR3 sequence (DNA): TGTGCCAGCAGCCAGGACAGCTCCTACGAGCAGTACTTC.

This clonotype was observed many times. The chain employs TRBV2 and TRBJ1-1, with D tentatively TRBD1 (5 bases). The CDR3 sequence is 13 residues long. Germline lookup yields CDR1 SNHLY and CDR2 FYNNEI. Trimming pared 7 bases from V and 4 bases from J, leaving 13 bases between. The CDR3, as DNA: TGTGCCAGCACGGGGGGTGACGGCACTGAAGCTTTCTTT. Encoded protein: CASTGGDGTEAFF.

There are many counts of this clonotype. The V gene is TRBV5-5, the J gene TRBJ1-2, with a tentative D call TRBD1 (5 bases). The V end lost 4 bases, the J end lost 1 base, and 11 bases lay between the germline ends. The length of the CDR3 is 14 residues. Per the germline V gene, CDR1 is SGHKS and CDR2 is YYEKEE (reference sequence). DNA for the CDR3: TGTGCCAGCAGCCCGGGACGGCTTAACTATGGCTACACCTTC. Translated: CASSPGRLNYGYTF.

Ten or more counts support this clonotype. The genes are TRBV29-1 and TRBJ2-3; 10 positions agree with TRBD2. Germline-derived CDR1 and CDR2 are SQVTM and ANQGSEA. The CDR3 is 15 amino acids. V shed 4 bases and J 5 bases; nucleotides not matched to a gene: 9. The CDR3 region is CSVGRAGGLGDTQYF. The CDR3 DNA sequence: TGCAGCGTTGGGCGAGCGGGGGGGCTTGGAGATACGCAGTATTTT.

This clonotype was observed at least ten times. The chain carries TRBV6-6 and TRBJ2-7; 11 nucleotides agree with TRBD2. V lost 6 bases and J lost 5; bases outside the gene matches: 15. The CDR3 has 17 residues. CDR1 and CDR2 from the germline V gene are MNHNY and SVGAGI (reference sequence). The CDR3 sequence: CASSPTSGIPLMDEQYF. The CDR3 DNA is TGTGCCAGCAGCCCGACTAGCGGGATCCCACTTATGGACGAGCAGTACTTC.

This clonotype was counted at least ten times. The chain uses TRBV7-3 and TRBJ2-1; D remains unclear. CDR3 length equals 15 residues. Trimming took off 2 bases at V and 2 bases at J, with 10 bases between the two ends. Germline-derived CDR1 and CDR2 are SGHTA and FQGTGA. The CDR3 nucleotides read TGTGCCAGCAGCTTAGGCCTAATCCCCTACAATGAGCAGTTCTTC. Protein product: CASSLGLIPYNEQFF. Variable domain in full (rest from reference TRBV7-3 and TRBJ2-1): GAGVSQTPSNKVTEKGKYVELRCDPISGHTALYWYRQSLGQGPEFLIYFQGTGAADDSGLPNDRFFAVRPEGSVSTLKIQRTERGDSAVYLCASSLGLIPYNEQFFGPGTRLTVL.

This clonotype was observed a handful of times. This rearrangement joins TRBV12-3 or TRBV12-4 to TRBJ1-5, with 10 bases fitting TRBD1. The CDR3 is 15 residues long. The J segment lost 6 bases and the V segment lost 5 bases, leaving 7 bases of the junction unmatched. The CDR3 loop is CASSRMTGGGQPQHF. Written as DNA, the CDR3 is TGTGCCAGCAGTCGGATGACAGGGGGCGGTCAGCCCCAGCATTTT.

The table lists this clonotype with many counts. The rearrangement uses TRBV20-1 and TRBJ2-5; 11 bases line up with TRBD2. The V segment lost 0 bases and the J segment 4 bases; nucleotides outside the gene matches: 4. Germline V gene lookup returns CDR1 DFQATT and CDR2 SNEGSKA (reference sequence). This CDR3 has 15 residues. CDR3: CSARDLAGGPETQYF. CDR3 DNA sequence: TGCAGTGCTAGAGACCTAGCGGGGGGACCAGAGACCCAGTACTTC.

Many counts were recorded for this clonotype. The chain links TRBV7-3 to TRBJ2-1; no firm D call. The CDR3 has 16 amino acids. Trimming shortened V by 1 base and J by 0 bases, and 10 bases separated the two germline ends. CDR1 and CDR2 from the germline V gene are SGHTA and FQGTGA. The CDR3 is CASSLSSSGSYNEQFF. For the CDR3, the DNA is TGTGCCAGCAGCTTAAGCTCTTCGGGCTCCTACAATGAGCAGTTCTTC.

This clonotype was observed many times. This chain connects TRBV20-1 to TRBJ2-5; 13 bases fit TRBD2. This CDR3 comprises 14 residues. V lost 5 bases to trimming and J lost 2 bases; unmatched junction nucleotides: 2. Germline assignment: CDR1 DFQATT and CDR2 SNEGSKA (reference sequence). The CDR3 reads CSAGTSGTQETQYF. CDR3 DNA: TGCAGTGCTGGGACTAGCGGGACTCAAGAGACCCAGTACTTC.

This clonotype has more than one count but fewer than ten. This chain connects TRBV6-2 or TRBV6-3 to TRBJ2-7, with D maybe TRBD1 (6 bases). Germline values: CDR1 MNHEY, CDR2 SVGEGT. CDR3 length equals 13 residues. The germline V and J ends were trimmed by 5 bases and 4 bases, with 12 bases remaining between them. The CDR3 loop reads CASSRTQGYEQYF. Written as DNA, the CDR3 is TGTGCCAGCAGTCGAACACAGGGATACGAGCAGTACTTC.

Only one count was recorded for this clonotype. The chain combines TRBV5-1 with TRBJ2-3, with a tentative D call TRBD2 (6 bases). Trimming removed 6 bases at V and 3 bases at J, with 17 bases between. Per germline, CDR1 SGHRS and CDR2 YFSETQ. The length of the CDR3 is 15 residues. In DNA, the CDR3 is TGCGCCAGCACGGCGGGGCGGGGACCTACAGATACGCAGTATTTT. It is translated as CASTAGRGPTDTQYF.

This clonotype was counted at least ten times. J is TRBJ2-6 and V is TRBV12-3 or TRBV12-4; 8 bases match TRBD1. This CDR3 is 19 amino acids long. The ends lost 7 bases at V and 1 base at J; junction bases unmatched: 15. DNA for the CDR3: TGTGCCAGCAAGGGTCCCGGACAGGGAAGCGGGTCTGGGGCCAACGTCCTGACTTTC. Translation gives CASKGPGQGSGSGANVLTF.

In this sample, this clonotype turned up many times. This rearrangement joins TRBV5-4 to TRBJ2-7; D is ambiguous. Germline CDR1 and CDR2: SGHNT and YYREEE (reference sequence). The CDR3 has 14 amino acids. Trimming removed 4 bases from V and 6 bases from J, with 17 bases in between. DNA of the CDR3: TGTGCCAGCAGCACCGGCGTCAGTGAGTTCGAGCAGTACTTC. Residues: CASSTGVSEFEQYF.

By share of the sample, this clonotype is medium-sized. CDR3 region: CASSAPSQTLNTEAFF. DNA of the CDR3: TGTGCCAGCAGCGCCCCGTCACAGACCTTGAACACTGAAGCTTTCTTT. V usage is TRBV6-5 and J usage is TRBJ1-1; D remains unclear. V shed 6 bases and J shed 0 bases, with 17 bases lying between them. Germline CDR1 MNHEY, CDR2 SVGAGI. This CDR3 contains 16 residues.

About this clonotype: Since a much larger clone is just one base distant, this may be a read error. The rearrangement uses TRBV5-6 and TRBJ1-2; D uncertain. The CDR3 has 14 amino acids. Germline V gene sequence: CDR1 SGHDT, CDR2 YYEEEE. Trimming took off 4 bases at V and 3 bases at J, with 13 bases between the two ends. CDR3 in amino acids: CASSPWSADYGYTF. Written as DNA, the CDR3 is TGTGCCAGCAGCCCTTGGTCAGCGGACTATGGCTACACCTTC.

This clonotype is medium-sized in the sample. The CDR3 region is CASSQEEIRGLSNNEQFF. In nucleotides, the CDR3 is TGTGCCAGCAGCCAAGAAGAAATAAGGGGGCTAAGCAACAATGAGCAGTTCTTC. V usage is TRBV3-1 and J usage is TRBJ2-1; 7 bases agree with TRBD1. Germline V CDR1 and CDR2: LGHDT, YNNKEL (reference sequence). This CDR3 has 18 residues. The trim removed 0 bases at V and 5 bases at J, leaving 13 bases unmatched.

This clonotype occurred many times. The genes are TRBV29-1 and TRBJ2-5; D is undetermined. The germline V gene has CDR1 SQVTM and CDR2 ANQGSEA. Trimming pared 5 bases from V and 0 bases from J, leaving 4 bases between. The CDR3 is 11 amino acids. The CDR3: CSVSYQETQYF. The CDR3 region has the DNA TGCAGCGTTTCGTACCAAGAGACCCAGTACTTC. Together with reference TRBV29-1 and TRBJ2-5, the CDR3 gives the full variable domain: SAVISQKPSRDICQRGTSLTIQCQVDSQVTMMFWYRQQPGQSLTLIATANQGSEATYESGFVIDKFPISRPNLTFSTLTVSNMSPEDSSIYLCSVSYQETQYFGPGTRLLVL.